One sample yielded the 6 T cell receptor beta chains listed below, sequenced in a study of blood T cell repertoires in COVID-19 (dated by TCRdb to about 2020). The library was obtained by the immunoSEQ multiplex PCR assay. Drawn from immuneACCESS, this table holds only the in-frame rearrangements with V and J called that TCRdb kept. Clones are partly lost; checked studies trace under half to an unresolved V gene and leave the rest unexplained. This sample has some 120,000 clones in its table, and around 84% of those were observed once. Less than 1.5% of the sample belongs to the ten largest clones. The sequencing sample was made of peripheral blood. These receptors all stem from a man in his forties with acute or convalescent COVID-19.

This clone was picked up one time. In DNA, the CDR3 is TGTGCCACCGGCGGGCTAGGCTCAGATACGCAGTATTTT. This gives the protein CATGGLGSDTQYF. V is TRBV9 and J is TRBJ2-3; perhaps TRBD2 as D (5 bases). V dropped 9 bases and J dropped 4 bases, with 15 bases sitting between them. Per germline, CDR1 SGDLS and CDR2 YYNGEE. The CDR3 has 13 residues.

The rearrangement joins TRBV21-1 to TRBJ1-4; whether TRBD1, the table's D call, matches the DNA was not checked. TRBV21-1 is a pseudogene locus. The CDR3 contains 15 residues. This chain's CDR3 is CASIGPLDREEKLFF. Written as DNA, the CDR3 is TGTGCCAGCATAGGCCCCCTTGACAGGGAGGAAAAACTGTTTTTT.

CDR3 sequence: CASSWSGAGLQETQYF. CDR3 nucleotide sequence: TGTGCCAGCAGCTGGAGTGGGGCGGGACTCCAAGAGACCCAGTACTTC. The chain employs TRBV11-2 and TRBJ2-5; tentatively, D is TRBD2 (6 bases). The CDR3 has 16 residues. Trimming shortened V by 4 bases and J by 1 base, and 16 bases separated the two germline ends. Germline values: CDR1 SGHAT, CDR2 FQNNGV.

This rearrangement joins TRBV6-5 to TRBJ1-4; TRBD1 agrees at 7 bases. With 1 base clipped from V and 1 base from J, the junction kept 3 bases outside the gene matches. The CDR3 has 16 amino acids. CDR1 and CDR2 from the germline V gene are MNHEY and SVGAGI. CDR3 amino acids: CASSYFNRGTNEKLFF. The CDR3 bases are TGTGCCAGCAGTTACTTCAACAGGGGAACTAATGAAAAACTGTTTTTT.

This clone was detected only a few times. This chain connects TRBV25-1 to TRBJ1-4; 7 nucleotides match TRBD1. The J segment lost 8 bases and the V segment lost 1 base, leaving 7 bases of the junction unmatched. This CDR3 comprises 15 residues. Germline lookup yields CDR1 MGHDK and CDR2 SYGVNS. This CDR3 is CASSELKGAREKLFF. The DNA of the CDR3 is TGTGCCAGCAGTGAATTGAAGGGGGCTCGGGAAAAACTGTTTTTT.

V gene TRBV6-2 or TRBV6-3 combines with J gene TRBJ2-3, with 11 bases that match TRBD2. The CDR3 runs 16 residues. Germline CDR1 and CDR2: MNHEY and SVGEGT. Trimming removed 4 bases from V and 2 bases from J; junction bases left unmatched: 5. The CDR3 is CASSLGLAALTDTQYF. The CDR3 DNA sequence: TGTGCCAGCAGTTTGGGACTAGCGGCACTCACAGATACGCAGTATTTT.